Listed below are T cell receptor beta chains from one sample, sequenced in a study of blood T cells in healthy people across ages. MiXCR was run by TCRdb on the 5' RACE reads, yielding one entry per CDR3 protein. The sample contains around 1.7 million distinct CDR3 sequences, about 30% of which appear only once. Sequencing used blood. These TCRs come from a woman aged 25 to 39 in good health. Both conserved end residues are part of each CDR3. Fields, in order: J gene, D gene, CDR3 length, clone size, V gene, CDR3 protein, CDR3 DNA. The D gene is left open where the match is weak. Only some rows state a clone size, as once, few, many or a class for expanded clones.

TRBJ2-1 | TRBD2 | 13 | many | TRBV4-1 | CASSQQLAGGRFF | TGCGCCAGCAGCCAACAGCTAGCGGGGGGGCGGTTCTTC
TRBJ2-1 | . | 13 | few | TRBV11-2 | CASSPRRNNEQFF | TGTGCCAGCAGCCCAAGACGGAACAATGAGCAGTTCTTC
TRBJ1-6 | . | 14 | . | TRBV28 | CASSLSPPNSPLHF | TGTGCCAGCAGTTTGAGCCCACCAAATTCACCCCTCCACTTT
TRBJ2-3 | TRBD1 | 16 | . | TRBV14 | CASSQETGTATDTQYF | TGTGCCAGCAGCCAAGAAACCGGGACAGCCACAGATACGCAGTATTTT
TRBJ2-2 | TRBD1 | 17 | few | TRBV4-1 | CASSQGEGTGSTGELFF | TGCGCCAGCAGCCAAGGGGAGGGGACAGGGAGTACCGGGGAGCTGTTTTTT
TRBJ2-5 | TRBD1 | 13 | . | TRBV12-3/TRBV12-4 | CATRTGGRLERYF | TGTGCCACTCGGACAGGGGGGAGGCTAGAGCGGTACTTC
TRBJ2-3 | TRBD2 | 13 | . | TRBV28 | CASMSAGADTQYF | TGTGCCAGCATGAGCGCGGGGGCAGATACGCAGTATTTT
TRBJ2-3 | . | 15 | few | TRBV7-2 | CASSPSLRGTDTQYF | TGTGCCAGCAGTCCCAGCCTTAGGGGGACAGATACGCAGTATTTT
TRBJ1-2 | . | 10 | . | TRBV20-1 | CSAQDGGYTF | TGCAGTGCCCAGGACGGTGGCTACACCTTC
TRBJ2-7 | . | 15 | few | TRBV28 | CASRNSDSGSYEQYF | TGTGCCAGCAGGAACAGCGACAGTGGCTCCTACGAGCAGTACTTC
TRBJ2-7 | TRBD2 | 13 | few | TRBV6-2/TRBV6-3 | CATLSGRAYEQYF | TGTGCCACCCTTAGCGGGAGGGCCTACGAGCAGTACTTC
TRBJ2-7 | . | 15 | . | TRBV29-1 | CSVVGARVERYEQYF | TGCAGCGTTGTCGGGGCCAGGGTGGAAAGGTACGAGCAGTACTTC
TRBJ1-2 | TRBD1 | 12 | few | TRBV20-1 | CSAPQGGYGYTF | TGCAGTGCTCCACAGGGGGGCTATGGCTACACCTTC
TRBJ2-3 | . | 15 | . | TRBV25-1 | CASSEFRASPDTQYF | TGTGCCAGCAGTGAATTCAGGGCTTCACCAGATACGCAGTATTTT
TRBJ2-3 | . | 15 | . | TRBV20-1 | CSATVPGACTDTQYF | TGCAGTGCTACAGTCCCGGGAGCTTGCACAGATACGCAGTATTTT
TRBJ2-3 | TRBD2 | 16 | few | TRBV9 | CASSLGSGTPSDTQYF | TGTGCCAGCTCTCTGGGTAGCGGGACCCCATCAGATACGCAGTATTTT
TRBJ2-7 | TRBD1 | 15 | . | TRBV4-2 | CASSQEWTGVGEQYF | TGTGCCAGCAGCCAAGAGTGGACAGGGGTTGGCGAGCAGTACTTC
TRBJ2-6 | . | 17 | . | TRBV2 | CANSPGRASSGANVRTF | TGTGCCAACAGTCCTGGACGGGCGAGCTCTGGGGCCAACGTCCGGACTTTC
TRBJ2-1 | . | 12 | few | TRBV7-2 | CASSTEGNEQFF | TGTGCCAGCAGCACGGAGGGGAATGAGCAGTTCTTC
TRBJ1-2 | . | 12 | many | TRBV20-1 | CSAGTGLSGYTF | TGCAGTGCTGGTACAGGGCTAAGTGGCTACACCTTC
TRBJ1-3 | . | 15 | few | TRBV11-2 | CASSLTPRSGNTIYF | TGTGCCAGCAGCTTGACGCCCCGCTCTGGAAACACCATATATTTT
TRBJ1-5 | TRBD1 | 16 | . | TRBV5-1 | CASSLTGGAGSQPQHF | TGCGCCAGCAGCTTGACAGGGGGCGCAGGCAGTCAGCCCCAGCATTTT
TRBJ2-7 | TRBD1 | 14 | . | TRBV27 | CAGSSTGGSYEQYF | TGTGCCGGCAGTTCGACAGGGGGGTCCTACGAGCAGTACTTC
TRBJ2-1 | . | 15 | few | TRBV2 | CASSVGRLFYNEQFF | TGTGCCAGCAGTGTTGGCAGGCTTTTCTACAATGAGCAGTTCTTC
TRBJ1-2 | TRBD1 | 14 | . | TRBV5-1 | CARGPEQGAHGYTF | TGCGCCAGAGGTCCGGAACAGGGGGCGCATGGCTACACCTTC